This T cell receptor beta chain stems from a study of a mutant IDH1 vaccine in newly diagnosed glioma. Study-level information: During weeks 1, 3, 5, 7, 11, 15, 19 and 23, patients received eight vaccinations. The study, taken as a whole, reports: Pseudoprogression appeared independent of alterations in top peripheral clonotypes.

Sample time point: week 11, during vaccination. Doses comprised 300 ug of mutant IDH1 20-mer peptide each, plus topical imiquimod. Concerning this clone itself: Its antigen is currently unknown.

The repertoire was sequenced with immunoSEQ multiplex PCR; TCRdb's copy has only in-frame clones and lacks some. The table includes 110,000 or so clones, under 90% detected once. Unmatched junction bases numbered 17, after V lost 3 bases and J lost 3 bases. From germline, CDR1 is SNHLY and CDR2 FYNNEI. The CDR3 is 18 amino acids. The chain recombines TRBV2 with TRBJ2-7; 7 nucleotides agree with TRBD2. This receptor was obtained from a woman in her 50s with glioma. This specimen was PBMCs, taken from a glioma patient whose treatment included an IDH1 peptide vaccine. CDR3 DNA: TGTGCCAGCAGTGACGGTCTTTCCTGGCTAGCGGAATACTACGAGCAGTACTTC. This translates into CASSDGLSWLAEYYEQYF.